This is a list of T cell receptor beta chains from one sample in a study of OX40 agonist ivuxolimab in advanced cancers. Some clones are missing from TCRdb's copy, which holds only in-frame ones; the method was immunoSEQ multiplex PCR. The sample records about 68,000 clones, nearly 85% being singletons. The sequenced sample was CD4+ or CD8+ T cells sorted from blood, obtained in a trial of the OX40 agonist ivuxolimab. The source is an adult with an advanced solid tumor such as melanoma, head and neck, liver or kidney cancer. Both conserved end residues are part of each CDR3. A D gene is named only where the DNA matches it firmly.

>TRBJ2-2|TRBV10-1|TRBD1
CASSRTGNTGELFF
>TRBJ1-5|TRBV6-1|TRBD1
CASSDAGGASNQPQHF
>TRBJ1-1|TRBV6-1|TRBD1
CASSEQGLGNTEAFF
>TRBJ1-6|TRBV7-8|-
CASSLLSTGPNSPLHF
>TRBJ2-3|TRBV5-1|TRBD2
CASSLLAGGTDTQYF
>TRBJ2-5|TRBV29-1|TRBD1
CSVEDLLDRRKETQYF
>TRBJ2-7|TRBV4-2|-
CASSPTTPGSSYEQYF
>TRBJ2-1|TRBV4-1|-
CASRALETNEQFF
>TRBJ2-3|TRBV7-9|-
CASSPKRRLMDTQYF
>TRBJ1-6|TRBV5-6|-
CASSIHRSSYNSPLHF
>TRBJ2-5|TRBV7-2|-
CASSLLGGRETQYF
>TRBJ1-2|TRBV5-1|-
CASSLEQPYGYTF
>TRBJ2-7|TRBV18|-
CASSPDQGYSYEQYF
>TRBJ1-4|TRBV19|-
CASRAGDSTNEKLFF
>TRBJ1-5|TRBV30|-
CAWSAPRSGNQPQHF
>TRBJ2-1|TRBV29-1|TRBD2
CSAGTSGRPSYNEQFF
>TRBJ1-1|TRBV10-2|-
CASSTGYTEAFF
>TRBJ2-5|TRBV7-2|-
CASSGGYGETQYF
>TRBJ1-1|TRBV14|-
CASSKTRDSTEAFF
>TRBJ2-5|TRBV7-9|TRBD2
CASSLGLAGGQETQYF
>TRBJ2-5|TRBV4-2|TRBD2
CASSSGLAGEGSQTQYF
>TRBJ2-7|TRBV7-6|TRBD1
CASSPGTGGLYEQYF
>TRBJ1-1|TRBV30|TRBD1
CACTGALNTEAFF
>TRBJ2-7|TRBV19|TRBD1
CASFRDRVREWYYEQYF
>TRBJ2-1|TRBV4-2|TRBD2
CASSPSFAGGPNEQFF
>TRBJ2-3|TRBV2|TRBD2
CASSLRTSGGPDTQYF
>TRBJ2-5|TRBV5-1|-
CASSPGPQETQYF
>TRBJ1-2|TRBV28|-
CASSFNPTGAYGYTF